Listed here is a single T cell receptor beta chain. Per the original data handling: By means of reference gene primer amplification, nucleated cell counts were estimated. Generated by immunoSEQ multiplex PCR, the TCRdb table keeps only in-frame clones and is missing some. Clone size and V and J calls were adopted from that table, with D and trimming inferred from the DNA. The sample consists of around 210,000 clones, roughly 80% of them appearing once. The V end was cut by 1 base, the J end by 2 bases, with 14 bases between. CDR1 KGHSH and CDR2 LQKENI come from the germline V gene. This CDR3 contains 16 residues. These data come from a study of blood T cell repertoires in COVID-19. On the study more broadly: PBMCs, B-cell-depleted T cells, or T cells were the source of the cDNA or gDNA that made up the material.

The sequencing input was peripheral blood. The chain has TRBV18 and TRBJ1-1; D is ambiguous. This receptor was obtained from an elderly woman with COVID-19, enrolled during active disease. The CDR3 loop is CASSPQERVINTEAFF. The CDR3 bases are TGTGCCAGCTCACCACAGGAGAGAGTAATAAACACTGAAGCTTTCTTT.